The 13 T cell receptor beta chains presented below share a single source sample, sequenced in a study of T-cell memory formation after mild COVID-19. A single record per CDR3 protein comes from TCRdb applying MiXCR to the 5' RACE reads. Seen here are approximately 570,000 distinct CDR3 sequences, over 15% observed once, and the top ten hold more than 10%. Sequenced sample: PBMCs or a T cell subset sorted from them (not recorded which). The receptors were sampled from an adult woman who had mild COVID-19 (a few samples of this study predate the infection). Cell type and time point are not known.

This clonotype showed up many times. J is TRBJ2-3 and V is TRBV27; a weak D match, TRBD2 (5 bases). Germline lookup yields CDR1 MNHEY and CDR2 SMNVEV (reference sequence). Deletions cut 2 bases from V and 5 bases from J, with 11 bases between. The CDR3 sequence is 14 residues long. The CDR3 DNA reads TGTGCCAGCAGTTTAGAGCCCCGGGGAGATACGCAGTATTTT. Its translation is CASSLEPRGDTQYF.

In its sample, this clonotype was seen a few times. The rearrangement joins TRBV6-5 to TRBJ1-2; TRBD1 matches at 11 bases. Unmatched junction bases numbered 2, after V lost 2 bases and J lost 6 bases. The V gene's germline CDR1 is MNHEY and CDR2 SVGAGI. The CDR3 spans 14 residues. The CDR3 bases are TGTGCCAGCAGTTACGGGGGACAGGGGGATGGCTACACCTTC. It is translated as CASSYGGQGDGYTF.

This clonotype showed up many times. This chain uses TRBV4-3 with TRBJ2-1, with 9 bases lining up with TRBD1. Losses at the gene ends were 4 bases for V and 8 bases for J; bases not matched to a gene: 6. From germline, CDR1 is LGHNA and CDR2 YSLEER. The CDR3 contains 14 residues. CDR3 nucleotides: TGCGCCAGCAGCCTGGGGACAGGGCATGATGAGCAGTTCTTC. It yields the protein CASSLGTGHDEQFF.

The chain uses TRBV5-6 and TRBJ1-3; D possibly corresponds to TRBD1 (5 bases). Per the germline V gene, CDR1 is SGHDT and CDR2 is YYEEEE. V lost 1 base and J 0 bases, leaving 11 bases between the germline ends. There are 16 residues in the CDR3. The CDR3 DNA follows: TGTGCCAGCAGCTTGCCCGGGACGGTCTCTGGAAACACCATATATTTT. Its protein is CASSLPGTVSGNTIYF.

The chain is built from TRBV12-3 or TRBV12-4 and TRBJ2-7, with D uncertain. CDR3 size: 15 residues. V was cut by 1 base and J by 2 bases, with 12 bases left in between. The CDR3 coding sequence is TGTGCCAGCAGTTTAGTAGGGTTAGGAACCTACGAGCAGTACTTC. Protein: CASSLVGLGTYEQYF.

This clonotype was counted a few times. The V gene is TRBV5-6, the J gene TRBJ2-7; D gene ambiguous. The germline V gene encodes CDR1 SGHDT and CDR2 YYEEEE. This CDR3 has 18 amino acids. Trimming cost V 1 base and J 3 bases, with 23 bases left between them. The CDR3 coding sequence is TGTGCCAGCAGCTTGCGTACTTCCGGGCTTAGTGGGCTCTACGAGCAGTACTTC. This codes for CASSLRTSGLSGLYEQYF.

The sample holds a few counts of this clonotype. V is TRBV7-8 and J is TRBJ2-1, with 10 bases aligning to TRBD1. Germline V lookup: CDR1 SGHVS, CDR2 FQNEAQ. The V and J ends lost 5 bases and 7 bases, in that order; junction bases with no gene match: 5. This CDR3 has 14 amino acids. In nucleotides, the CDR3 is TGTGCCAGCAGCCCCCGGGACAGGGGTAATGAGCAGTTCTTC. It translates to CASSPRDRGNEQFF.

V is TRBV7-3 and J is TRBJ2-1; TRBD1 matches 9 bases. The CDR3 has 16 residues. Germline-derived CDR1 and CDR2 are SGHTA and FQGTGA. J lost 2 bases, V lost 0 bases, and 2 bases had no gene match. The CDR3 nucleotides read TGTGCCAGCAGCTTAACCCGGGACAGGGCCTACAATGAGCAGTTCTTC. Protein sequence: CASSLTRDRAYNEQFF.

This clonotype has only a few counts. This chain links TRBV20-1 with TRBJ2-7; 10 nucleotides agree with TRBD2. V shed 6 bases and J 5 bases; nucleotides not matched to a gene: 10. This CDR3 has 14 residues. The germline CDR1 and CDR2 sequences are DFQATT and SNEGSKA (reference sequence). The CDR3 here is CSAPKTSGTHEQYF. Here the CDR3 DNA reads TGCAGTGCCCCAAAAACTAGCGGGACCCACGAGCAGTACTTC.

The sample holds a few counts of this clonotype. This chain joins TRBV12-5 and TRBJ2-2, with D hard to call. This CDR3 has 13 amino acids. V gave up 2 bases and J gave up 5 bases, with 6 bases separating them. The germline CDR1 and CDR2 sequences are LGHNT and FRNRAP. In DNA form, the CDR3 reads TGTGCTAGTGGTTTGTTTGGGACCGGGGAGCTGTTTTTT. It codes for CASGLFGTGELFF.

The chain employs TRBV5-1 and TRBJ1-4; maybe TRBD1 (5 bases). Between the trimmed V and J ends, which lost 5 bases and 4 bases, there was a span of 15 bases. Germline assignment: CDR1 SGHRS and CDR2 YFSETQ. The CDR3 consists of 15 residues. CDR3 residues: CASSLTGHDNEKLFF. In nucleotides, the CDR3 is TGCGCCAGCAGTCTTACCGGACACGATAATGAAAAACTGTTTTTT.

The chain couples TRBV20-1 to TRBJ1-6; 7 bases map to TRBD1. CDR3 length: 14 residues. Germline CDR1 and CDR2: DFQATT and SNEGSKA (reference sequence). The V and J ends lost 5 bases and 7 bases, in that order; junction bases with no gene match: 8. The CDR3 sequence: CSASPGTANSPLHF. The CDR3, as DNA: TGCAGTGCTTCGCCAGGGACAGCCAATTCACCCCTCCACTTT.

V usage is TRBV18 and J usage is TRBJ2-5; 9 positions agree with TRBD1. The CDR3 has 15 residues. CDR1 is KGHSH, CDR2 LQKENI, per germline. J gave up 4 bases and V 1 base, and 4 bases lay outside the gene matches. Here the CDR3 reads CASSPRTGAGETQYF. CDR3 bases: TGTGCCAGCTCACCACGGACAGGGGCGGGAGAGACCCAGTACTTC.